These 13 T cell receptor beta chains came from one sample sequenced in a study of PD-L1 blockade in urothelial cancer. The time point denotes: peripheral blood 6 weeks after treatment start. Measured with immunoSEQ multiplex PCR; TCRdb has only the in-frame clones, and not every one. Here the sample spans tens of thousands of clones, under 85% being singletons. The sample was PBMCs, taken around atezolizumab (anti-PD-L1) treatment. The origin of the receptors is a man in his fifties with urothelial cancer.

A single count supports this clone. The gene calls are TRBV9 and TRBJ2-1, with 8 nucleotides matching TRBD2. Germline CDR1 reads SGDLS; CDR2 reads YYNGEE. CDR3 length: 15 amino acids. Trimming cost V 4 bases and J 0 bases; bases outside gene matches: 3. CDR3 sequence: CASSTSGSSYNEQFF. Written as DNA, the CDR3 is TGTGCCAGCAGCACTAGCGGCAGCTCCTACAATGAGCAGTTCTTC.

This sequence joins TRBV7-8 and TRBJ2-1; 11 positions match TRBD2. CDR1 is SGHVS and CDR2 is FQNEAQ in the germline V gene. The CDR3 has 17 residues. Trimming took 4 bases from V and 6 from J; bases not matched to a gene: 11. CDR3 sequence: CASSSETSGRATNEQFF. In DNA, the CDR3 is TGTGCCAGCAGCTCCGAAACTAGCGGGAGAGCCACCAATGAGCAGTTCTTC.

The chain uses TRBV28 and TRBJ2-2; 11 positions agree with TRBD2. The CDR3 consists of 16 residues. Germline-derived CDR1 and CDR2 are MDHEN and SYDVKM. The junction had 8 bases not matched to a gene; V was cut back by 5 bases and J by 6 bases. The CDR3 reads CASSPYSGRVAGELFF. The CDR3 DNA reads as TGTGCCAGCAGTCCATATAGCGGGAGGGTGGCCGGGGAGCTGTTTTTT.

This chain links TRBV27 with TRBJ2-7, with 10 bases aligning to TRBD1. Germline-derived CDR1 and CDR2 are MNHEY and SMNVEV (reference sequence). This CDR3 has 16 residues. Trimming cost V 0 bases and J 2 bases; bases outside gene matches: 4. The CDR3 region is CASSLSGTGVTYEQYF. The DNA of the CDR3 is TGTGCCAGCAGTTTATCTGGGACAGGGGTGACCTACGAGCAGTACTTC.

This chain joins TRBV2 and TRBJ1-4; 7 bases are a match to TRBD1. CDR1 and CDR2 from the germline V gene are SNHLY and FYNNEI. The V segment lost 6 bases and the J segment 7 bases; nucleotides outside the gene matches: 8. This CDR3 is built from 14 residues. CDR3 loop: CASRDGTESEKLFF. The CDR3 DNA sequence: TGTGCCAGCAGGGACGGGACAGAGAGTGAAAAACTGTTTTTT.

J is TRBJ1-5 and V is TRBV19, with no clear D. The ends were cut back, 3 bases at V and 2 bases at J, with 8 bases in the middle. This CDR3 has 14 amino acids. From germline, CDR1 is LNHDA and CDR2 SQIVND (reference sequence). Here the CDR3 reads CASSIISGNQPQHF. Here the CDR3 DNA reads TGTGCCAGTAGTATTATCTCCGGCAATCAGCCCCAGCATTTT.

The chain is built from TRBV7-2 and TRBJ1-3; TRBD1 matches at 9 bases. The CDR3 length is 15 residues. Germline V gives CDR1 SGHTA, CDR2 FQGNSA. V was clipped by 2 bases and J by 3 bases; unmatched bases: 2. The CDR3 region is CASSLTGGIGNTIYF. In DNA, the CDR3 is TGTGCCAGCAGCTTAACAGGGGGCATTGGAAACACCATATATTTT.

This clone came up a few times. The chain uses TRBV5-8 and TRBJ2-6; no reliable D call. Trimming pared 0 bases from V and 0 bases from J, leaving 4 bases between. The germline gives CDR1 SGHTS, CDR2 YDEGEE. This CDR3 region has 15 residues. The CDR3 nucleotides are TGTGCCAGCAGCTTGGCAGGCTCTGGGGCCAACGTCCTGACTTTC. Its translation is CASSLAGSGANVLTF.

CDR3 residues: CSVLRANTEAFF. CDR3 nucleotides: TGCAGCGTCCTCAGGGCGAACACTGAAGCTTTCTTT. The chain links TRBV29-1 to TRBJ1-1; D is possibly TRBD1 (5 bases). Looked up from germline, CDR1 is SQVTM and CDR2 is ANQGSEA. The CDR3 runs to 12 residues. V dropped 6 bases and J dropped 1 base, with 9 bases sitting between them.

The chain carries TRBV7-9 and TRBJ2-2; 12 nucleotides line up with TRBD2. Germline CDR1 and CDR2: SEHNR and FQNEAQ (reference sequence). The CDR3 runs 14 residues. Trimming at V came to 5 bases and at J to 12 bases, leaving 7 bases not matched to a gene. CDR3: CASSARLAGEQLFF. The CDR3, as DNA: TGTGCCAGCAGCGCTAGACTAGCGGGAGAGCAGCTGTTTTTT.

The chain has TRBV19 and TRBJ2-1; 7 positions match TRBD2. The CDR3 length is 17 residues. Germline loops: CDR1 LNHDA, CDR2 SQIVND (reference sequence). V trimming: 6 bases; J trimming: 4 bases; junction bases outside the gene matches: 15. The CDR3 loop reads CASSLSATSSPYNEQFF. CDR3 nucleotide sequence: TGTGCCAGTAGCTTATCCGCGACTAGCTCCCCTTACAATGAGCAGTTCTTC.

The rearrangement uses TRBV21-1 and TRBJ2-7; the D segment call TRBD1 is taken from the table without a DNA check. TRBV21-1 is flagged as a pseudogene. CDR3 length: 15 amino acids. The CDR3 loop is CASILGTGMSYEQYF. CDR3 nucleotide sequence: TGTGCCAGCATCCTCGGGACAGGGATGTCCTACGAGCAGTACTTC.

The CDR3 DNA sequence: TGTGCCAGCAGCGCCAGTACAGGGTCATCTGGAAACACCATATATTTT. Protein sequence: CASSASTGSSGNTIYF. This chain uses TRBV11-2 with TRBJ1-3; possibly TRBD1 for D (6 bases). CDR1 is SGHAT, CDR2 FQNNGV, per germline. The CDR3 has 16 amino acids. Trimming took off 5 bases at V and 1 base at J, with 15 bases between the two ends.